These T cell receptor beta chains were read from a single sample in a study of CD8+ T cells in alopecia areata. Only in-frame clones appear in the TCRdb table, and some are missing; sequencing was by immunoSEQ multiplex PCR. Of 95,000 to 100,000 clones listed, just under 60% are singletons. The sample was CD8+ T cells sorted from blood, taken between weeks 55 and 70, from a patient treated with tofacitinib. All receptors derive from a human donor with alopecia areata. Both conserved end residues are part of each CDR3. Each record gives: CDR3 DNA, CDR3 protein, J gene, clone size, V gene, D gene. D genes are given only for firm matches. Clone size is stated in some rows and not others, as once, few, many or a class when expanded.

CDR3nt: TGCGCCAGCAGCTTGGAGCCAGGGGTTAACTACGAGCAGTACTTC
CDR3aa: CASSLEPGVNYEQYF
j_gene: TRBJ2-7
abundance: -
v_gene: TRBV5-1
d_gene: -

CDR3nt: TGTGCCAGCGGGGTTATTAGCACAGATACGCAGTATTTT
CDR3aa: CASGVISTDTQYF
j_gene: TRBJ2-3
abundance: -
v_gene: TRBV7-9
d_gene: -

CDR3nt: TGTGCCAGCCAAGGGGCTTACACCGGGGAGCTGTTTTTT
CDR3aa: CASQGAYTGELFF
j_gene: TRBJ2-2
abundance: -
v_gene: TRBV7-8
d_gene: -

CDR3nt: TGTGCCTGGAGTGGGGCAGTCTACAATGAGCAGTTCTTC
CDR3aa: CAWSGAVYNEQFF
j_gene: TRBJ2-1
abundance: -
v_gene: TRBV30
d_gene: -

CDR3nt: TGTGCCAGCCAAATTGGTACCGGGGAGCTGTTTTTT
CDR3aa: CASQIGTGELFF
j_gene: TRBJ2-2
abundance: -
v_gene: TRBV5-6
d_gene: -

CDR3nt: TGTGCCAGCGTGGCGGGGGGTAACCAAGAGACCCAGTACTTC
CDR3aa: CASVAGGNQETQYF
j_gene: TRBJ2-5
abundance: -
v_gene: TRBV11-3
d_gene: TRBD2

CDR3nt: TGTGCCAGCAGCTTGGGGCTCCTGGAGGCTGAAGCTTTCTTT
CDR3aa: CASSLGLLEAEAFF
j_gene: TRBJ1-1
abundance: few
v_gene: TRBV13
d_gene: -

CDR3nt: TGTGCTAGCTCCGGGAAGGGGCCGCCAGGATCCTTCTTC
CDR3aa: CASSGKGPPGSFF
j_gene: TRBJ1-2
abundance: -
v_gene: TRBV12-5
d_gene: -

CDR3nt: TGTGCCATCAGCGAGGTCCTGACAGGGTGGGAGCAGTACTTC
CDR3aa: CAISEVLTGWEQYF
j_gene: TRBJ2-7
abundance: few
v_gene: TRBV10-3
d_gene: TRBD1

CDR3nt: TGTGCCATCAGTGAACTGGTCCTCCCCGGGGGGGACGTTTACGAGCAGTACTTC
CDR3aa: CAISELVLPGGDVYEQYF
j_gene: TRBJ2-7
abundance: -
v_gene: TRBV10-3
d_gene: TRBD2

CDR3nt: TGTGCCAGCAGCCAAGATGGGGCTAGCGGCTACAATGAGCAGTTCTTC
CDR3aa: CASSQDGASGYNEQFF
j_gene: TRBJ2-1
abundance: few
v_gene: TRBV4-2
d_gene: TRBD2

CDR3nt: TGTGCCAGCAGTGAACCCGGCTACGGAGGGGAGACCCAGTACTTC
CDR3aa: CASSEPGYGGETQYF
j_gene: TRBJ2-5
abundance: -
v_gene: TRBV25-1
d_gene: -

CDR3nt: TGCGCCAGCAGCCAAGGTGGGAGCAATCAGCCCCAGCATTTT
CDR3aa: CASSQGGSNQPQHF
j_gene: TRBJ1-5
abundance: few
v_gene: TRBV4-1
d_gene: -

CDR3nt: TGTGCCAGCAGCTTACGAGAAGGTGAAGCTTTCTTT
CDR3aa: CASSLREGEAFF
j_gene: TRBJ1-1
abundance: -
v_gene: TRBV7-9
d_gene: -

CDR3nt: TGTGCCAGCAGTGTGAATCGGGGAACTGGTAATTCACCCCTCCACTTT
CDR3aa: CASSVNRGTGNSPLHF
j_gene: TRBJ1-6
abundance: -
v_gene: TRBV6-1
d_gene: -

CDR3nt: TGTGCCAGCAGTTCTGGTCGGAAAACGGGCGGGGAGCTGTTTTTT
CDR3aa: CASSSGRKTGGELFF
j_gene: TRBJ2-2
abundance: once
v_gene: TRBV2
d_gene: -

CDR3nt: TGTGCCAGCAGCTACTCTAGCGGGGATTACGAGCAGTACTTC
CDR3aa: CASSYSSGDYEQYF
j_gene: TRBJ2-7
abundance: -
v_gene: TRBV7-2
d_gene: TRBD2

CDR3nt: TGCGCCAGCAGCGCGGGATCCTACTCCTACGAGCAGTACTTC
CDR3aa: CASSAGSYSYEQYF
j_gene: TRBJ2-7
abundance: -
v_gene: TRBV5-1
d_gene: -

CDR3nt: TGTGCCAGCAGCCACGGGACAGGGGGTTACGCGCAGTACTTC
CDR3aa: CASSHGTGGYAQYF
j_gene: TRBJ2-7
abundance: -
v_gene: TRBV14
d_gene: TRBD1

CDR3nt: TGCGCCAGCCAAACAGAGAGACTAGCGGACAATGAGCAGTTCTTC
CDR3aa: CASQTERLADNEQFF
j_gene: TRBJ2-1
abundance: -
v_gene: TRBV5-1
d_gene: TRBD2

CDR3nt: TGTGCCAGCAGCGCCGGGACTATAGCGGTCTATGAGCAGTTCTTC
CDR3aa: CASSAGTIAVYEQFF
j_gene: TRBJ2-1
abundance: -
v_gene: TRBV5-6
d_gene: TRBD2

CDR3nt: TGTGCCAGCAGCCTCTCGGACAGGGGCCACGAGCAGTACTTC
CDR3aa: CASSLSDRGHEQYF
j_gene: TRBJ2-7
abundance: -
v_gene: TRBV5-6
d_gene: TRBD1

CDR3nt: TGTGCCTGGAGTTTGACCCCAAGTGGGGAAGGCTACACCTTC
CDR3aa: CAWSLTPSGEGYTF
j_gene: TRBJ1-2
abundance: -
v_gene: TRBV30
d_gene: -

CDR3nt: TGTGCCAGCAGTCAACCTCGAGAGACCCAGTACTTC
CDR3aa: CASSQPRETQYF
j_gene: TRBJ2-5
abundance: few
v_gene: TRBV25-1
d_gene: -

CDR3nt: TGTGCCAGCAGCTTATCCTCAGGGCCATTTGGTGAAGCTTTCTTT
CDR3aa: CASSLSSGPFGEAFF
j_gene: TRBJ1-1
abundance: -
v_gene: TRBV11-1
d_gene: -

CDR3nt: TGCGCCAGCAGTGATGGACTAGCGGTAACCGGGGAGCTGTTTTTT
CDR3aa: CASSDGLAVTGELFF
j_gene: TRBJ2-2
abundance: -
v_gene: TRBV10-2
d_gene: TRBD2

CDR3nt: TGTGCCAGCAGTGAACCCAGGGAAGAGACCCAGTACTTC
CDR3aa: CASSEPREETQYF
j_gene: TRBJ2-5
abundance: few
v_gene: TRBV6-1
d_gene: -

CDR3nt: TGTGCCAGCAGTGAGGACAGTTCCTACGAGCAGTACTTC
CDR3aa: CASSEDSSYEQYF
j_gene: TRBJ2-7
abundance: -
v_gene: TRBV2
d_gene: -

CDR3nt: TGTGCCAGCAGCCCCCGACAGGACCAGAAGGAGCAGTACTTC
CDR3aa: CASSPRQDQKEQYF
j_gene: TRBJ2-7
abundance: -
v_gene: TRBV7-9
d_gene: -

CDR3nt: TGTGCCAGCAGCTTTGACAGCACAGATACGCAGTATTTT
CDR3aa: CASSFDSTDTQYF
j_gene: TRBJ2-3
abundance: -
v_gene: TRBV6-5
d_gene: -

CDR3nt: TGTGCCACCAGCGGGGGGGGCTACGAGCAGTACTTC
CDR3aa: CATSGGGYEQYF
j_gene: TRBJ2-7
abundance: -
v_gene: TRBV15
d_gene: TRBD2

CDR3nt: TGCGCCAGCAGCTTGACCACGGGACAGCCCTTTAACTATGGCTACACCTTC
CDR3aa: CASSLTTGQPFNYGYTF
j_gene: TRBJ1-2
abundance: -
v_gene: TRBV5-1
d_gene: TRBD1

CDR3nt: TGCGCCAGCAGCTTGGCCGTCGGCAGCTACGAGCAGTACTTC
CDR3aa: CASSLAVGSYEQYF
j_gene: TRBJ2-7
abundance: -
v_gene: TRBV5-1
d_gene: -

CDR3nt: TGTGCCAGCAGCAAGCAGGGCGAAGGGAATTCACCCCTCCACTTT
CDR3aa: CASSKQGEGNSPLHF
j_gene: TRBJ1-6
abundance: few
v_gene: TRBV5-6
d_gene: -

CDR3nt: TGTGCCAGCAGCTTAGGACCCCCCGGGTACGTGGAGGAAAAACTGTTTTTT
CDR3aa: CASSLGPPGYVEEKLFF
j_gene: TRBJ1-4
abundance: -
v_gene: TRBV7-9
d_gene: -

CDR3nt: TGTGCCAGCAGTTTATCCCATTCCGCAGGAGTTGAAGCTTTCTTT
CDR3aa: CASSLSHSAGVEAFF
j_gene: TRBJ1-1
abundance: -
v_gene: TRBV27
d_gene: -

CDR3nt: TGTGCCTGGAGTCCCTTCGGTAGTCAGCCCCAGCATTTT
CDR3aa: CAWSPFGSQPQHF
j_gene: TRBJ1-5
abundance: once
v_gene: TRBV30
d_gene: -

CDR3nt: TGTGCCAGCAGCGCGGGACTTAGCGTCAATCAGCCCCAGCATTTT
CDR3aa: CASSAGLSVNQPQHF
j_gene: TRBJ1-5
abundance: -
v_gene: TRBV7-9
d_gene: -

CDR3nt: TGTGCCAGCAGCCCGGGGATGGGTCTACTAAATTCACCCCTCCACTTT
CDR3aa: CASSPGMGLLNSPLHF
j_gene: TRBJ1-6
abundance: -
v_gene: TRBV11-2
d_gene: -

CDR3nt: TGTGCCAGCAAAATACCGGGGATATTAAATTCACCCCTCCACTTT
CDR3aa: CASKIPGILNSPLHF
j_gene: TRBJ1-6
abundance: -
v_gene: TRBV27
d_gene: -

CDR3nt: TGTGCCAGCAGTTTATCGGTAGCAGATACGCAGTATTTT
CDR3aa: CASSLSVADTQYF
j_gene: TRBJ2-3
abundance: few
v_gene: TRBV27
d_gene: -

CDR3nt: TGTGCCAGCAGCTTGCGAGTGCCGCGTCAGGAAGAGACCCAGTACTTC
CDR3aa: CASSLRVPRQEETQYF
j_gene: TRBJ2-5
abundance: few
v_gene: TRBV5-5
d_gene: -

CDR3nt: TGTGCCAGCAGCTGGGCCAGACATCAGCCCCAGCATTTT
CDR3aa: CASSWARHQPQHF
j_gene: TRBJ1-5
abundance: -
v_gene: TRBV11-2
d_gene: -

CDR3nt: TGTGCCAGTGGGGGGAACACCGGGGAGCTGTTTTTT
CDR3aa: CASGGNTGELFF
j_gene: TRBJ2-2
abundance: few
v_gene: TRBV19
d_gene: -

CDR3nt: TGCGCCAGCAGCTTGACGAGGGGACCCGGAGACGAGCAGTACTTC
CDR3aa: CASSLTRGPGDEQYF
j_gene: TRBJ2-7
abundance: -
v_gene: TRBV5-1
d_gene: -

CDR3nt: TGTGCCAGCAGCGTAGACGACTCCTACGAGCAGTACTTC
CDR3aa: CASSVDDSYEQYF
j_gene: TRBJ2-7
abundance: -
v_gene: TRBV9
d_gene: -

CDR3nt: TGTGCCAGCAGCTTAGGCGGGTCCTGGGGGACTGAAGCTTTCTTT
CDR3aa: CASSLGGSWGTEAFF
j_gene: TRBJ1-1
abundance: few
v_gene: TRBV7-9
d_gene: -

CDR3nt: TGTGCCAGCAGTGAAATGGAGAGAGATACGCAGTATTTT
CDR3aa: CASSEMERDTQYF
j_gene: TRBJ2-3
abundance: -
v_gene: TRBV6-1
d_gene: -

CDR3nt: TGCAGCGTCCACCGGGACGGATACGAGCAGTACTTC
CDR3aa: CSVHRDGYEQYF
j_gene: TRBJ2-7
abundance: few
v_gene: TRBV29-1
d_gene: -